Detailed here is one T cell receptor (beta chain). Its antigen target is currently unknown. Within one base of it there is no much larger clone, and no base qualities were kept. This entry comes from a study of shared clonotypes between healthy human individuals (dated by TCRdb to about 2020). At the level of the whole study: The cohort included three men and a couple of women between 18 and 49 years of age. For each donor, CD4 naive and CD4 memory were each given three plates, CD8 naive was given two plates, and CD8 memory was given one plate. To estimate repertoire size and how much clonotype sharing occurs between individuals, the study deeply sequenced the blood TCR repertoires of roughly 5 healthy adults. To increase sequencing depth and limit assay-specific biases, TCR repertoire library preparation and sequencing were carried out by different laboratories using diverse techniques. Per donor, leukapheresis produced somewhere between about 0.9 and 9 billion PBMCs.

CD8 naive samples were obtained by positive selection for CCR7 among CD45RO-negative cells, yielding a CD45RA+CCR7+ population from which TemRA cells were excluded. Healthy HIV-negative adults with no recently reported acute infections or vaccinations were included as donors. All donors were Caucasian adults living in Nashville, Tennessee, USA. After blood collection by leukapheresis, PBMCs were isolated using Ficoll-Histopaque density gradient centrifugation and then cryopreserved in the vapor phase of liquid nitrogen. Analytical flow cytometry was used to check the purity and quantity of every magnetically sorted T cell population. Genomic DNA was isolated from every sorted fraction and measured by UV absorbance on a Nanodrop 2000c. What the study reported, not specific to this receptor: Sharing across four donors was observed for roughly 5.4% of naive CD4, around 3.5% of naive CD8, 2% to 2.5% of memory CD4, and around 0.44% of memory CD8 clonotypes. Sampling was restricted to blood, and TCR repertoires in tissues likely differ from the TCR repertoires found in blood. Clonotypes shared by all four sorted-subset donors showed higher generation probabilities than non-shared clonotypes. Larger estimated clonotype richness was generally found for naive subsets than for memory subsets. Because the study included only a small number of donors, the genetic and exposure-history diversity represented was limited. Rarefaction of sorted-subset datasets indicated incomplete sequencing despite the large sequencing depth. Based on pairwise subsampling, the degree of clonotype sharing among donors was expected to be affected by sequencing depth.

Using the deep immunoSEQ assay, TCR CDR3 regions were amplified from genomic DNA by multiplex PCR. For each cell subset, the extracted genomic DNA was distributed evenly across all wells of several immunoSEQ 96-well plates, and each plate served as one replicate. For sorted subsets, each replicate PCR was loaded with roughly 190 ng genomic DNA, equivalent to some 27,000 T cell genomes. The purified libraries were quantified using a Qubit 3.0 fluorometer, sized with a Bioanalyzer 2100, and then quantified again using the KAPA Library Quantification kit. Every immunoSEQ 96-well plate was sequenced on a dedicated single-read 150-cycle Illumina NextSeq 550 flow cell. The original methods were these. Because the immunoSEQ output included only junctional sequences and no quality scores, the filtering could not be the same as the filtering used for full-length reads. To assign V/J genes and CDR3, sequences were annotated using PyIR, a Python wrapper for IgBLAST v1.9, with IMGT germline references. Any read was removed if the V/J assignment was weak (E-value above 1e-6), the CDR3 was missing, or the read contained stop codons, out-of-frame junctions, or ambiguous translated residues. V3J clonotypes were defined by identical inferred V gene, J gene, and CDR3 amino acid sequence. To compute the percentage overlap between repertoires, the number of shared unique clonotypes was divided by the size of the smaller repertoire. RTK rarefaction, the Chao1 estimator, and Recon v2.1 estimates of unobserved clonotypes were used to assess repertoire richness. Generation probabilities for all TCRbeta clonotypes obtained by the gDNA method from a handful of donors were computed using OLGA. The clones in this table, taken by TCRdb from immuneACCESS, are in-frame only. Not every clone is retained; where verified, under half of the shortfall comes from an unresolved V gene, and the cause of the rest is unknown. That table is the source of V, J and clone size, and D and trimming were worked out from the DNA. The sample table shows over 750,000 clones, and about 96% are seen once. Under 0.3% of the sample belongs to the ten largest clones.

Sequencing was carried out using naive CD8+ T cells sorted from blood. The sample's cell subset or site label, in plain terms: CD45RA+CCR7+. This TCR came from a man aged 25-45 years in good health.

The nucleotide sequence reads TGTGCCAGCTCACCACTTGAGACAGGGAGTGACATTCAGTACTTC. Its translation reads: CASSPLETGSDIQYF. The rearranged segments are TRBV18 and TRBJ2-4, with 7 bases in between that match TRBD1. There are 15 amino acids in the CDR3, from cysteine to phenylalanine inclusive. The retained sequence is limited to the CDR3, 45 bases, with the frame set at the first base. Looking up the germline V gene yields CDR1 KGHSH and CDR2 LQKENI. V trim: 1 base; J trim: 8 bases; unmatched bases: 8. When the CDR3 is completed using the reference TRBV18 and TRBJ2-4 genes on either side, the full variable domain is NAGVMQNPRHLVRRRGQEARLRCSPMKGHSHVYWYRQLPEEGLKFMVYLQKENIIDESGMPKERFSAEFPKEGPSILRIQQVVRGDSAAYFCASSPLETGSDIQYFGAGTRLSVL.